This T cell receptor (beta chain) was sequenced for a study of blood T cell repertoires in COVID-19 (dated by TCRdb to the early 2020s). Study-level background: Collaborator samples came from the United States, Italy and Spain and covered acute and convalescent phases of COVID-19. Where available, HLA class I and class II types were obtained from metadata supplied by the sample provider rather than from assay-based typing. Sample metadata almost always included a de-identified subject ID, COVID-19 status, age in years and sex. The prospective study material was composed of cDNA or gDNA derived from T cells, B-cell-depleted T cells, or PBMCs. The samples were drawn from the first 160 participants of the ongoing ImmuneRACE study and from 950 to 1,500 subjects provided by 6 global collaborators. The repertoires were released in a freely available public database intended as a resource for research on the immune response to SARS-CoV-2. Subjects who had been exposed to COVID-19, were actively infected with it, or had recovered from it provided the deeply sampled blood TCRbeta repertoires that made up the dataset. The investigation overall reported the following: The quantity of clinical and demographic metadata differed by source and by participant and was supplied without curation.

Comment on this clone: Its target antigen remains unknown. No clone much larger than this one lies a single base away; base qualities are absent.

Participants in the prospective study were aged roughly 18 to 95 years, lived in 20 to 30 United States geographic areas, and enrolled through a virtual design. In the prospective study, participants were assigned to cohorts based on the clinical history participants reported in a screening survey and a study questionnaire. For ImmuneRACE Cohort 3, a participant was defined as recovered based on two consecutive negative NP/OP PCR tests, clearance by a healthcare professional, or resolution of symptoms. Each participant in the prospective study had whole blood, serum and a nasopharyngeal or oropharyngeal swab collected by mobile phlebotomists. Over an approximately 2-month period, participants in the prospective study had the option of providing additional blood draws and questionnaires. Before DNA extraction, blood samples from the prospective study were shipped at room temperature or frozen. TCRbeta CDR3 regions were amplified from genomic DNA using the immunoSEQ Assay, a bias-controlled multiplex PCR. The paper's data handling went like this. The number of nucleated cells in each sample was estimated by amplification of reference gene primers within the assay. Sequence reads were collapsed and filtered to measure the absolute abundance of every unique TCRbeta CDR3 rearrangement. For each sample, productive Simpson clonality was calculated by taking the square root of Simpson's diversity index across productive rearrangements. TCRdb mirrors the immuneACCESS table, restricted to in-frame sequences. Some clones are absent from its copies; in checked studies, under half trace to an unresolved V gene, and the reason for the others is unknown. V, J and clone size reflect that table, while D and trimming were determined from the DNA. Within this sample are 430,000 or so clones, with approximately 88% of them counted one time only. Approximately 2% of the sample lies in the top ten.

The CDR1 and CDR2 encoded by the germline V gene are SGHNT and YENEEA. Including the terminal cysteine and phenylalanine, the CDR3 comprises 14 residues. Only the CDR3 portion is preserved as DNA: 42 bases, with reading frame beginning at the first base. Trimming at the junction amounts to 3 bases on V and 8 bases on J, and the germline ends lie 14 bases apart. Sequences were obtained from PBMCs or T cells enriched from blood (not recorded which). This TCR was sampled from a woman aged 40 to 49 who had recovered from COVID-19. In this chain, TRBV11-3 is recombined with TRBJ2-1; there is no confident call for the D gene. The DNA is as follows: TGTGCCAGCAGCTTCCCCTATCCGTACGATGAGCAGTTCTTC. It encodes CASSFPYPYDEQFF.